The 16 T cell receptor beta chains below all came from one sample that was sequenced in a study of early T cells in non-severe SARS-CoV-2 infection. Each CDR3 protein is one row after TCRdb ran MiXCR on the 5' RACE reads. The table lists roughly 60,000 distinct CDR3 sequences, about 8% of them singletons. The sample comprised whole blood. Receptors originate from an adult who was a healthcare worker with PCR-confirmed SARS-CoV-2 infection or an uninfected control (not recorded which).

This clonotype was counted only a few times. This rearrangement joins TRBV10-1 to TRBJ2-1; possible D gene TRBD1, 6 bases. The CDR3 length is 14 residues. V lost 0 bases, J lost 12 bases, and 15 bases lay in between. Germline V lookup: CDR1 WNHNN, CDR2 SYGVQD (reference sequence). This chain's CDR3 is CASSESPTGRGQFF. CDR3 DNA: TGCGCCAGCAGTGAGTCGCCAACAGGGAGAGGGCAGTTCTTC.

CDR3 sequence: CASSWTSETQYF. The CDR3, as DNA: TGTGCCAGCAGTTGGACATCCGAGACCCAGTACTTC. The chain links TRBV3-1 to TRBJ2-5; perhaps TRBD1 as D (5 bases). From germline, CDR1 is LGHDT and CDR2 YNNKEL (reference sequence). V was pared by 6 bases and J by 5 bases, with 10 bases between. This CDR3 is built from 12 residues.

In the case of this clonotype: Since a much larger clone is just one base distant, this may be a read error. This chain links TRBV29-1 with TRBJ1-2; D remains unclear. The CDR3 sequence is 12 residues long. CDR1 SQVTM and CDR2 ANQGSEA come from the germline V gene. V lost 2 bases and J lost 8, with 12 bases in between. The CDR3 DNA sequence: TGCAGCGTTGAATTGCAGATGCGGGGCTACACCTTC. Protein product: CSVELQMRGYTF.

The V and J genes are TRBV20-1 and TRBJ2-1, with TRBD2 as a possible D gene (5 bases). Germline loops: CDR1 DFQATT, CDR2 SNEGSKA (reference sequence). V was shortened by 0 bases and J by 4 bases, with 13 bases between the two germline ends. This CDR3 spans 15 amino acids. The CDR3 here is CSARDLQAVYNEQFF. CDR3 DNA sequence: TGCAGTGCTAGAGATCTCCAAGCGGTTTACAATGAGCAGTTCTTC.

There are many counts of this clonotype. The chain has TRBV5-5 and TRBJ2-7; D not resolved. Germline CDR1 is SGHKS and CDR2 is YYEKEE (reference sequence). The CDR3 extends over 12 amino acids. V shed 0 bases and J shed 9 bases, with 10 bases lying between them. The CDR3 DNA sequence: TGTGCCAGCAGCTTGGGCCTTTCGTGGCAGTACTTC. Its protein product is CASSLGLSWQYF.

On this clonotype: This clone may be a read error of a much larger clone one base away. This chain uses TRBV28 with TRBJ2-3; TRBD1 matches at 10 bases. The CDR3 consists of 14 residues. Germline V CDR1 and CDR2: MDHEN, SYDVKM. CDR3: CVSSAGTGVDTQYF. Here the CDR3 DNA reads TGTGTCAGCAGTGCCGGGACAGGGGTAGATACGCAGTATTTT. The whole variable domain, filled in from reference TRBV28 and TRBJ2-3, reads DVKVTQSSRYLVKRTGEKVFLECVQDMDHENMFWYRQDPGLGLRLIYFSYDVKMKEKGDIPEGYSVSREKKERFSLILESASTNQTSMYLCVSSAGTGVDTQYFGPGTRLTVL.

This clonotype occurred a few times. The chain has TRBV7-9 and TRBJ1-1; tentatively, D is TRBD1 (6 bases). The CDR3 length is 12 residues. Germline CDR1 reads SEHNR; CDR2 reads FQNEAQ (reference sequence). V was clipped by 5 bases and J by 10 bases, with 14 bases between them. The CDR3 sequence is CASSGNGGAAFF. CDR3 nucleotides: TGTGCCAGCAGCGGTAACGGGGGCGCAGCTTTCTTT. The full variable domain, its missing parts supplied by reference TRBV7-9 and TRBJ1-1, is DTGVSQNPRHKITKRGQNVTFRCDPISEHNRLYWYRQTLGQGPEFLTYFQNEAQLEKSRLLSDRFSAERPKGSFSTLEIQRTEQGDSAMYLCASSGNGGAAFFGQGTRLTVV.

This clonotype came up many times. The gene calls are TRBV12-3 or TRBV12-4 and TRBJ2-2, with no clear D. The CDR3 spans 15 residues. Trimming took off 3 bases at V and 1 base at J, with 9 bases between the two ends. The CDR3 DNA is TGTGCCAGCAGTTTCGGCCTCAAGAACACCGGGGAGCTGTTTTTT. Translating it yields CASSFGLKNTGELFF.

The chain uses TRBV4-1 and TRBJ1-1, with TRBD1 matching over 7 bases. This CDR3 has 14 residues. Trimming cost V 0 bases and J 7 bases; bases outside gene matches: 5. From germline, CDR1 is MGHRA and CDR2 YSYEKL. The CDR3 coding sequence is TGCGCCAGCAGCCAAGATTTTGGGACAGATGAAGCTTTCTTT. This sequence encodes CASSQDFGTDEAFF.

This clonotype was counted a few times. V gene TRBV5-1 combines with J gene TRBJ2-1; 12 positions agree with TRBD2. From germline, CDR1 is SGHRS and CDR2 YFSETQ. CDR3 length equals 15 residues. With V trimmed by 3 bases and J by 3 bases, 1 base remained unmatched. CDR3: CASSSTSGSYNEQFF. The DNA of the CDR3 is TGCGCCAGCAGCTCGACTAGCGGGAGCTACAATGAGCAGTTCTTC.

This clonotype was observed at least ten times. J is TRBJ2-7 and V is TRBV20-1, with 7 bases fitting TRBD2. The CDR3 has 15 amino acids. Trimming removed 3 bases from V and 1 base from J; junction bases left unmatched: 9. Per germline, CDR1 DFQATT and CDR2 SNEGSKA (reference sequence). The CDR3 nucleotides are TGCAGTGCTAGGCCAGGCCCTAGCGGATCCTACGAGCAGTACTTC. Translating it yields CSARPGPSGSYEQYF.

By its share, this clonotype is medium-sized. The DNA of the CDR3 is TGTGCCAGCAGCTTACTAGCGGACCTTCGGGGCGAGCAGTACTTC. Residues: CASSLLADLRGEQYF. The chain employs TRBV5-4 and TRBJ2-7; 8 bases align to TRBD2. This CDR3 is 15 amino acids long. Trimming at V came to 2 bases and at J to 6 bases, leaving 10 bases not matched to a gene. The germline gives CDR1 SGHNT, CDR2 YYREEE (reference sequence).

This chain uses TRBV11-3 with TRBJ2-7; 8 bases line up with TRBD2. Unmatched junction bases numbered 2, after V lost 5 bases and J lost 2 bases. The germline gives CDR1 SGHNT, CDR2 YENEEA. The CDR3 loop spans 13 amino acids. The DNA for the CDR3 is TGTGCCAGCAGCCGGGGGGGAACCTACGAGCAGTACTTC. This translates into CASSRGGTYEQYF.

The chain joins TRBV5-4 to TRBJ2-7, with 12 bases aligning to TRBD2. CDR1 and CDR2 (germline): SGHNT, YYREEE (reference sequence). The CDR3 runs 15 residues. Losses at the gene ends were 3 bases for V and 1 base for J; bases not matched to a gene: 2. CDR3 nucleotide sequence: TGTGCCAGCAGCTCCGGACTAGCGGGGTCCTACGAGCAGTACTTC. Its translation: CASSSGLAGSYEQYF.

This clonotype showed up many times. The gene calls are TRBV12-3 or TRBV12-4 and TRBJ2-5; D is unresolved. CDR3 length: 14 amino acids. V dropped 2 bases and J dropped 3 bases, with 10 bases sitting between them. In DNA form, the CDR3 reads TGTGCCAGCAGTTTAACCGCATGGGAAGAGACCCAGTACTTC. Translating it yields CASSLTAWEETQYF.

This chain connects TRBV19 to TRBJ2-7, with no clear D. V was cut by 1 base and J by 5 bases, with 9 bases left in between. CDR3 size: 13 residues. Germline CDR1 reads LNHDA; CDR2 reads SQIVND (reference sequence). The chain's CDR3 is CASSIGPGHEQYF. DNA for the CDR3: TGTGCCAGTAGTATAGGGCCGGGCCACGAGCAGTACTTC. Full variable domain (rest looked up from reference TRBV19 and TRBJ2-7): DGGITQSPKYLFRKEGQNVTLSCEQNLNHDAMYWYRQDPGQGLRLIYYSQIVNDFQKGDIAEGYSVSREKKESFPLTVTSAQKNPTAFYLCASSIGPGHEQYFGPGTRLTVT.